The subject of this entry is one TCR beta chain. Its target is unknown. The record originates from a study of cytomegalovirus exposure and HLA in healthy donors. Study-wide results and caveats: The study listed some 160 cytomegalovirus-associated TCR beta chains. Some public TCRs appeared in many individuals, while most sequences were rare.

Germline trimming cut 4 bases from V and 1 base from J; bases unmatched to any gene: 10. CDR1 and CDR2 from the germline V gene are SGHKS and YYEKEE (reference sequence). This CDR3 comprises 16 residues. PCR primers comprised 60 Vbeta and 13 Jbeta primers. Using immunoSEQ multiplex PCR, the repertoire was profiled, and TCRdb retains in-frame clones only, with some absent. Recorded for this sample: some 120,000 clones. Sequences were obtained from PBMCs. The rearrangement uses TRBV5-5 and TRBJ1-1, with 7 positions matching TRBD1. The sequence came from a man aged 25-40 years in good health and CMV-seronegative. The CDR3 reads CASSPRQGTTNTEAFF. Here the CDR3 DNA reads TGTGCCAGCAGCCCCCGACAGGGCACTACGAACACTGAAGCTTTCTTT.